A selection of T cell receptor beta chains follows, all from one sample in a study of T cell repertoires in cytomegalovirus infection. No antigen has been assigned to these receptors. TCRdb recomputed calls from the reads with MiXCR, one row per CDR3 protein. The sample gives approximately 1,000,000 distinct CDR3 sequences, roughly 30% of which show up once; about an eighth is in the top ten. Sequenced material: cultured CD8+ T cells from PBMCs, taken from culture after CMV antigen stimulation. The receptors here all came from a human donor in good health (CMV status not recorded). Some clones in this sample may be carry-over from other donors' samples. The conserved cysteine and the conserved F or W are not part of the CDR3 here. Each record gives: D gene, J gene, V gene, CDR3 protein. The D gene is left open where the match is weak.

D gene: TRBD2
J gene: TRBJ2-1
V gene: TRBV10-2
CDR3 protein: ASSKRGIMNEQF

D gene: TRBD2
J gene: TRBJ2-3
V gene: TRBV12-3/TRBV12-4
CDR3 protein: ASSSLAGLYSTDTQY

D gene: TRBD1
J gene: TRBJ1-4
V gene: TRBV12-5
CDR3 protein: ASARRGLLNEKLF

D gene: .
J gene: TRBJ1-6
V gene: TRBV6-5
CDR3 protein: ASSYSGGDNSPLH

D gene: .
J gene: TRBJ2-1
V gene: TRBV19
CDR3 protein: ASSMGTGGDEQF

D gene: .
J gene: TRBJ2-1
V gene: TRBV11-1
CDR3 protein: ASSLYPNEKF

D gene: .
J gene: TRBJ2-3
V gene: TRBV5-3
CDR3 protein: ASEGGATDTQY

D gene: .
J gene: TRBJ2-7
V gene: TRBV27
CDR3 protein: ASSLGSESYEQY

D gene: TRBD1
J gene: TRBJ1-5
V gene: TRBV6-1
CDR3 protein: ASSYSGQSNQPQH

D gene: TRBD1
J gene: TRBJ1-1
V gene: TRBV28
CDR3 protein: ASSPDRADDAPEAF

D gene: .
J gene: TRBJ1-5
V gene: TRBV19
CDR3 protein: VSSSRGSNQPQH

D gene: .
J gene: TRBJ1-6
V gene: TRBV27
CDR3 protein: ASREYRSSYNSPLH

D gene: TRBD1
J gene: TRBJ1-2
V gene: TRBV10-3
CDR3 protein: AISGTGTGGEYGYT

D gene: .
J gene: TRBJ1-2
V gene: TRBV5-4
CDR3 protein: ASSYSLASNYGYT

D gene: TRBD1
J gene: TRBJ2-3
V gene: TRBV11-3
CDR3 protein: ASSLGGQFVDTQY